The rows below give T cell receptor beta chains drawn from one sample of a study of beta chain features in type 1 diabetes. The data were produced by immunoSEQ multiplex PCR, yet TCRdb's version contains in-frame clones alone and is incomplete. The sample records 200,000 to 250,000 clones, more than 65% being singletons. The sample consisted of naive CD4+ T cells from blood. The receptors originated from a man between 25 and 39 years old in good health. CDR3s include the opening cysteine and the closing phenylalanine or tryptophan. Each record gives: J gene, clone size, D gene, CDR3 length, V gene, CDR3 DNA, CDR3 protein. A D gene is named only where the DNA matches it firmly. The size field is filled for only some rows; it gives once, few, many or a size class.

j_gene: TRBJ2-5
abundance: NA
d_gene: NA
len: 11
v_gene: TRBV18
CDR3nt: TGTGCCAGCTCACTGGGAGAGACCCAGTACTTC
CDR3aa: CASSLGETQYF

j_gene: TRBJ2-3
abundance: NA
d_gene: NA
len: 10
v_gene: TRBV20-1
CDR3nt: TGCAGTGCTAGTACAGATACGCAGTATTTT
CDR3aa: CSASTDTQYF

j_gene: TRBJ2-7
abundance: few
d_gene: NA
len: 12
v_gene: TRBV29-1
CDR3nt: TGCAGCGTTGCCGAGGTGACCTACGAGCAGTACTTC
CDR3aa: CSVAEVTYEQYF

j_gene: TRBJ2-7
abundance: NA
d_gene: NA
len: 15
v_gene: TRBV2
CDR3nt: TGTGCCAGCAGTGAAGGACAGCTCTACTCCTACGAGCAGTACTTC
CDR3aa: CASSEGQLYSYEQYF

j_gene: TRBJ2-3
abundance: few
d_gene: TRBD2
len: 17
v_gene: TRBV10-3
CDR3nt: TGTGCCATCAGTCAGCGGGAGGGCAAAAAGGCCACAGATACGCAGTATTTT
CDR3aa: CAISQREGKKATDTQYF

j_gene: TRBJ2-1
abundance: once
d_gene: TRBD2
len: 12
v_gene: TRBV2
CDR3nt: TGTGCCAGCCCTGGGAGGGCCAATGAGCAGTTCTTC
CDR3aa: CASPGRANEQFF

j_gene: TRBJ2-3
abundance: NA
d_gene: TRBD2
len: 17
v_gene: TRBV5-1
CDR3nt: TGCGCCAGCAGCCGCAATCCAGGCGACTCGCGGGGGGTGACGCAGTATTTT
CDR3aa: CASSRNPGDSRGVTQYF

j_gene: TRBJ1-1
abundance: NA
d_gene: NA
len: 13
v_gene: TRBV25-1
CDR3nt: TGTGCCAGCAGGAGGGAGGTGTGGAATGAAGCTTTCTTT
CDR3aa: CASRREVWNEAFF

j_gene: TRBJ2-4
abundance: NA
d_gene: NA
len: 14
v_gene: TRBV7-2
CDR3nt: TGTGCCAGCACCCCTGGGGAAGGCAAAAACATTCAGTACTTC
CDR3aa: CASTPGEGKNIQYF

j_gene: TRBJ2-1
abundance: NA
d_gene: NA
len: 15
v_gene: TRBV7-2
CDR3nt: TGTGCCAGCAGCTTAGCGCTGGGCTTTGGCAATGAGCAGTTCTTC
CDR3aa: CASSLALGFGNEQFF

j_gene: TRBJ1-1
abundance: NA
d_gene: NA
len: 13
v_gene: TRBV25-1
CDR3nt: TGTGCCAGCAGTGAGATGCGGAACACTGAAGCTTTCTTT
CDR3aa: CASSEMRNTEAFF

j_gene: TRBJ1-5
abundance: NA
d_gene: TRBD1
len: 14
v_gene: TRBV7-6
CDR3nt: TGTGCCAGCAGCTTGGGACAGCATAATCAGCCCCAGCATTTT
CDR3aa: CASSLGQHNQPQHF

j_gene: TRBJ2-3
abundance: few
d_gene: TRBD2
len: 12
v_gene: TRBV29-1
CDR3nt: TGCAGCGGTCTAGCGGGAGCGGATACGCAGTATTTT
CDR3aa: CSGLAGADTQYF

j_gene: TRBJ1-5
abundance: few
d_gene: NA
len: 12
v_gene: TRBV9
CDR3nt: TGTGCCAGCAGCGACGGGACCCAGCCCCAGCATTTT
CDR3aa: CASSDGTQPQHF

j_gene: TRBJ2-7
abundance: NA
d_gene: NA
len: 17
v_gene: TRBV2
CDR3nt: TGTGCCAGCAGTGAATATCCCCAGGGGCGGAACGCCTACGAGCAGTACTTC
CDR3aa: CASSEYPQGRNAYEQYF

j_gene: TRBJ2-3
abundance: few
d_gene: NA
len: 13
v_gene: TRBV5-1
CDR3nt: TGCGCCAGCAGCCTCGTGCCGGCAGATACGCAGTATTTT
CDR3aa: CASSLVPADTQYF

j_gene: TRBJ2-1
abundance: NA
d_gene: TRBD2
len: 18
v_gene: TRBV25-1
CDR3nt: TGTGCCAGCAGTGAATATCCGGGACTAGCGGGAGGCACGAATGAGCAGTTCTTC
CDR3aa: CASSEYPGLAGGTNEQFF

j_gene: TRBJ2-3
abundance: NA
d_gene: TRBD2
len: 14
v_gene: TRBV5-6
CDR3nt: TGTGCCAGCAGCTCGGGACTAGCGGCAGATACGCAGTATTTT
CDR3aa: CASSSGLAADTQYF

j_gene: TRBJ2-3
abundance: once
d_gene: NA
len: 15
v_gene: TRBV5-1
CDR3nt: TGCGCCAGCAGCACGGACAGCCATCACACAGATACGCAGTATTTT
CDR3aa: CASSTDSHHTDTQYF

j_gene: TRBJ2-5
abundance: NA
d_gene: NA
len: 14
v_gene: TRBV10-2
CDR3nt: TGCGCCAGCAGTGCCCAGATACTACAAGAGACCCAGTACTTC
CDR3aa: CASSAQILQETQYF

j_gene: TRBJ2-3
abundance: NA
d_gene: NA
len: 14
v_gene: TRBV5-4
CDR3nt: TGTGCCAGCAGAATGGGGGGTTACACAGATACGCAGTATTTT
CDR3aa: CASRMGGYTDTQYF

j_gene: TRBJ1-2
abundance: NA
d_gene: NA
len: 13
v_gene: TRBV9
CDR3nt: TGTGCCAGCAGCGTAGATGGAGGTCGCGGCTACACCTTC
CDR3aa: CASSVDGGRGYTF

j_gene: TRBJ2-5
abundance: NA
d_gene: TRBD1
len: 13
v_gene: TRBV29-1
CDR3nt: TGCAGCGTTGCGGACAGGGCTAGGGAGACCCAGTACTTC
CDR3aa: CSVADRARETQYF

j_gene: TRBJ2-3
abundance: NA
d_gene: NA
len: 13
v_gene: TRBV15
CDR3nt: TGTGCCACCAGCAGAGGTGGTGGTGTTACGCAGTATTTT
CDR3aa: CATSRGGGVTQYF

j_gene: TRBJ2-1
abundance: NA
d_gene: NA
len: 12
v_gene: TRBV28
CDR3nt: TGTGCCAGCAGGAGAGGTTTGAATGAGCAGTTCTTC
CDR3aa: CASRRGLNEQFF

j_gene: TRBJ1-5
abundance: few
d_gene: NA
len: 10
v_gene: TRBV2
CDR3nt: TGTGCCAGCAGAGGACAATGGACTCATTTT
CDR3aa: CASRGQWTHF

j_gene: TRBJ1-6
abundance: NA
d_gene: NA
len: 16
v_gene: TRBV7-2
CDR3nt: TGTGCCAGCAGCTTAGGAGGGTCGGCAGGTTATTCACCCCTCCACTTT
CDR3aa: CASSLGGSAGYSPLHF

j_gene: TRBJ2-5
abundance: NA
d_gene: TRBD2
len: 12
v_gene: TRBV19
CDR3nt: TGTGCCAGTACGGGGGGAGGTGAGACCCAGTACTTC
CDR3aa: CASTGGGETQYF

j_gene: TRBJ1-2
abundance: NA
d_gene: NA
len: 11
v_gene: TRBV4-3
CDR3nt: TGCGCCAGCAGTGCAGGGTATGGCTACACCTTC
CDR3aa: CASSAGYGYTF

j_gene: TRBJ2-3
abundance: NA
d_gene: TRBD2
len: 16
v_gene: TRBV25-1
CDR3nt: TGTGCCAGCAGTGCGGTGAGCGGGAGGCGCACAGATACGCAGTATTTT
CDR3aa: CASSAVSGRRTDTQYF

j_gene: TRBJ2-7
abundance: few
d_gene: NA
len: 13
v_gene: TRBV29-1
CDR3nt: TGCAGCGTTCGGGGACTGCTTAGGAACGAGCAGTACTTC
CDR3aa: CSVRGLLRNEQYF

j_gene: TRBJ2-4
abundance: NA
d_gene: NA
len: 11
v_gene: TRBV20-1
CDR3nt: TGCAGTGCTAGAGATGTGCCTAGCGAGTACTTC
CDR3aa: CSARDVPSEYF

j_gene: TRBJ2-7
abundance: NA
d_gene: NA
len: 14
v_gene: TRBV29-1
CDR3nt: TGCAGCGTTTCATTATCAGGCAGCTCCTACGAGCAGTACTTC
CDR3aa: CSVSLSGSSYEQYF

j_gene: TRBJ2-5
abundance: NA
d_gene: TRBD2
len: 16
v_gene: TRBV25-1
CDR3nt: TGTGCCAGCAGTGATCCCTCTAGCGGGGGGGCCGAGACCCAGTACTTC
CDR3aa: CASSDPSSGGAETQYF

j_gene: TRBJ1-2
abundance: NA
d_gene: TRBD1
len: 16
v_gene: TRBV29-1
CDR3nt: TGCAGCGTTGAGGCTACAGGGACAGGCCCCTGGAGTGGCTACACCTTC
CDR3aa: CSVEATGTGPWSGYTF

j_gene: TRBJ2-7
abundance: NA
d_gene: NA
len: 14
v_gene: TRBV5-1
CDR3nt: TGCGCCAGCAGCCCGGAAGGACTGCCCTACGAGCAGTACTTC
CDR3aa: CASSPEGLPYEQYF

j_gene: TRBJ2-5
abundance: few
d_gene: TRBD1
len: 12
v_gene: TRBV29-1
CDR3nt: TGCAGCGCCCGGACAGGGGAAGAGACCCAGTACTTC
CDR3aa: CSARTGEETQYF

j_gene: TRBJ2-3
abundance: NA
d_gene: NA
len: 15
v_gene: TRBV25-1
CDR3nt: TGTGCCAGCAGTGGCACTAAACCTAGCACAGATACGCAGTATTTT
CDR3aa: CASSGTKPSTDTQYF